The 19 T cell receptor beta chains below were found in one sample sequenced in a study of cytomegalovirus exposure and HLA in healthy donors. PCR was performed using 60 Vbeta and 13 Jbeta primers. Clones were read by immunoSEQ multiplex PCR, and TCRdb kept only the in-frame ones, dropping some. The sample lists fewer than 300,000 clones; 86% were seen once. Sequencing was performed on PBMCs. The receptors come from a man aged 35 to 55 in good health and CMV-seropositive.

This sequence joins TRBV7-3 and TRBJ2-3; D is uncertain. Germline CDR1 SGHTA, CDR2 FQGTGA. Trimming took off 3 bases at V and 0 bases at J, with 10 bases between the two ends. The CDR3 runs to 15 residues. CDR3 bases: TGTGCCAGCAGCTTCCGACTGGGTAGCACAGATACGCAGTATTTT. It codes for CASSFRLGSTDTQYF.

This clone has only one observation. The genes are TRBV18 and TRBJ1-3; D gene uncertain. The CDR3 runs 15 residues. The V end was cut by 2 bases, the J end by 1 base, with 9 bases between. Germline V gives CDR1 KGHSH, CDR2 LQKENI. The CDR3 sequence: CASSPGSQSGNTIYF. The CDR3 DNA is TGTGCCAGCTCACCAGGGAGTCAGTCTGGAAACACCATATATTTT.

This chain joins TRBV5-8 and TRBJ2-7, with 7 positions matching TRBD2. The CDR3 length is 16 residues. V lost 3 bases to trimming and J lost 7 bases; unmatched junction nucleotides: 16. Germline V gene sequence: CDR1 SGHTS, CDR2 YDEGEE. The CDR3: CASSSPRSSGLLEQYF. CDR3 in DNA: TGTGCCAGCAGCTCCCCCCGGTCTAGCGGACTTTTGGAGCAGTACTTC. Full variable domain (missing parts from reference TRBV5-8 and TRBJ2-7): EAGVTQSPTHLIKTRGQQATLRCSPISGHTSVYWYQQALGLGLQFLLWYDEGEERNRGNFPPRFSGRQFPNYSSELNVNALELEDSALYLCASSSPRSSGLLEQYFGPGTRLTVT.

This clone was recorded once. This chain links TRBV11-2 with TRBJ2-7; 10 nucleotides agree with TRBD2. V lost 3 bases to trimming and J lost 5 bases; unmatched junction nucleotides: 7. The CDR3 extends over 15 amino acids. Germline values: CDR1 SGHAT, CDR2 FQNNGV. CDR3 bases: TGTGCCAGCAGCTTGGAAGCGGGAGGGCTGAACGAGCAGTACTTC. Its translation is CASSLEAGGLNEQYF.

This clone appeared a few times. J is TRBJ1-5 and V is TRBV4-3, with D uncertain. In germline, CDR1 is LGHNA, CDR2 YSLEER. The CDR3 is 13 amino acids. V shed 1 base and J shed 4 bases, with 5 bases lying between them. This chain's CDR3 is CASSQAGNQPQHF. The CDR3 DNA sequence: TGCGCCAGCAGCCAAGCGGGGAATCAGCCCCAGCATTTT.

The chain links TRBV5-1 to TRBJ2-5; 11 nucleotides line up with TRBD1. Trimming took 4 bases from V and 2 from J; bases not matched to a gene: 13. The CDR3 sequence is 18 residues long. Germline lookup yields CDR1 SGHRS and CDR2 YFSETQ. The CDR3: CASSRTGSRDRGQETQYF. As DNA, the CDR3 is TGCGCCAGCAGCCGCACCGGCAGCCGGGACAGGGGGCAAGAGACCCAGTACTTC. The full variable domain, in which reference TRBV5-1 and TRBJ2-5 provide the parts outside the CDR3, is KAGVTQTPRYLIKTRGQQVTLSCSPISGHRSVSWYQQTPGQGLQFLFEYFSETQRNKGNFPGRFSGRQFSNSRSEMNVSTLELGDSALYLCASSRTGSRDRGQETQYFGPGTRLLVL.

The V gene is TRBV7-3, the J gene TRBJ2-1, with D perhaps TRBD2 (5 bases). From germline, CDR1 is SGHTA and CDR2 FQGTGA. V shed 2 bases and J shed 2 bases, with 10 bases lying between them. This CDR3 comprises 15 residues. The CDR3 protein is CASSLGAAPYNEQFF. The CDR3 nucleotides are TGTGCCAGCAGCTTAGGAGCGGCTCCCTACAATGAGCAGTTCTTC.

This chain links TRBV6-5 with TRBJ1-6; TRBD1 aligns across 7 bases. Losses at the gene ends were 2 bases for V and 10 bases for J; bases not matched to a gene: 2. In germline, CDR1 is MNHEY, CDR2 SVGAGI. The CDR3 consists of 13 residues. The CDR3: CASSYDRESPLHF. CDR3 coding DNA: TGTGCCAGCAGTTACGACAGGGAATCACCCCTCCACTTT.

About this clone: Other nucleotide sequences in the sample specify the same CDR3. The V and J genes are TRBV18 and TRBJ2-3, with a weak D call TRBD2 (5 bases). This CDR3 is built from 16 residues. The germline V gene has CDR1 KGHSH and CDR2 LQKENI. V was clipped by 3 bases and J by 0 bases, with 13 bases between them. The CDR3 nucleotides read TGTGCCAGCTCACCCCCGGACTCCCCTAGCACAGATACGCAGTATTTT. Protein sequence: CASSPPDSPSTDTQYF.

This rearrangement joins TRBV5-6 to TRBJ2-7; 8 bases agree with TRBD2. The CDR3 has 15 amino acids. In germline, CDR1 is SGHDT, CDR2 YYEEEE. The junction had 7 bases not matched to a gene; V was cut back by 5 bases and J by 0 bases. CDR3 sequence: CASSWGGRSSYEQYF. CDR3 coding DNA: TGTGCCAGCAGTTGGGGCGGGAGGAGCTCCTACGAGCAGTACTTC.

The chain links TRBV6-1 to TRBJ1-2; D is perhaps TRBD1 (5 bases). V was pared by 1 base and J by 4 bases, with 13 bases between. CDR1 is MNHNS and CDR2 is SASEGT in the germline V gene. CDR3 length equals 15 residues. The CDR3 here is CASSEGFGARYGYTF. In nucleotides, the CDR3 is TGTGCCAGCAGTGAAGGTTTTGGGGCTCGCTATGGCTACACCTTC.

Written as DNA, the CDR3 is TGTGCCAGCAGCTCAACAGGGGGAGACGGCTACACCTTC. Protein product: CASSSTGGDGYTF. The rearrangement uses TRBV7-9 and TRBJ1-2, with TRBD1 matching 8 bases. The trim removed 4 bases at V and 8 bases at J, leaving 6 bases unmatched. Germline lookup yields CDR1 SEHNR and CDR2 FQNEAQ (reference sequence). The CDR3 runs 13 residues.

The genes are TRBV6-5 and TRBJ2-2; D is possibly TRBD1 (5 bases). Trimming left V 6 bases short and J 1 base short, with 12 bases between. Germline loops: CDR1 MNHEY, CDR2 SVGAGI. This CDR3 contains 15 residues. CDR3 in amino acids: CASRRNRGNTGELFF. CDR3 nucleotides: TGTGCCAGCAGGCGAAATAGGGGGAACACCGGGGAGCTGTTTTTT.

The chain links TRBV23-1 to TRBJ2-5, with 8 nucleotides matching TRBD1. TRBV23-1 is noted as an ORF with a role that remains uncertain. The CDR3 extends over 17 amino acids. V dropped 0 bases and J dropped 2; count of bases not matched to a gene: 8. Written as DNA, the CDR3 is TGCGCCAGCAGTCAATCGGTCCGACAGGGGCGGCAAGAGACCCAGTACTTC. Translating it yields CASSQSVRQGRQETQYF.

This chain uses TRBV2 with TRBJ2-1; 14 bases match TRBD2. The V segment lost 4 bases and the J segment 5 bases; nucleotides outside the gene matches: 7. This CDR3 contains 17 residues. Germline CDR1 and CDR2: SNHLY and FYNNEI. The CDR3 DNA sequence: TGTGCCAGCAGTGCGACTCCGGGACTAGCGGGAGACAATGAGCAGTTCTTC. It translates to CASSATPGLAGDNEQFF.

The V and J genes are TRBV29-1 and TRBJ1-2, with 7 bases lining up with TRBD1. CDR3 size: 12 residues. The trim removed 5 bases at V and 6 bases at J, leaving 6 bases unmatched. Germline CDR1 SQVTM, CDR2 ANQGSEA. The CDR3 DNA reads TGCAGCGTTTACAGGGGCGAGAATGGCTACACCTTC. Translation gives CSVYRGENGYTF.

Concerning this clone: Other DNA sequences in the same sample also yield this CDR3. Here the CDR3 reads CASSQVLGSGYTF. The CDR3 nucleotides read TGTGCCAGCAGCCAAGTTCTAGGGAGCGGCTACACCTTC. The chain couples TRBV14 to TRBJ1-2, with unresolved D. V gave up 1 base and J gave up 8 bases, with 11 bases separating them. Germline assignment: CDR1 SGHDN and CDR2 FVKESK. The CDR3 is made up of 13 amino acids.

This chain connects TRBV27 to TRBJ2-7; no reliable D call. The V gene lost 6 bases and the J gene lost 4 bases, with 4 bases spanning the gap. The CDR3 contains 10 residues. The germline CDR1 and CDR2 sequences are MNHEY and SMNVEV (reference sequence). CDR3 coding DNA: TGTGCCAGCAGCCATTACGAGCAGTACTTC. Protein sequence: CASSHYEQYF.

This chain uses TRBV27 with TRBJ1-6; 9 bases align to TRBD1. Germline CDR1 reads MNHEY; CDR2 reads SMNVEV (reference sequence). The CDR3 totals 18 residues. The trim removed 4 bases at V and 0 bases at J, leaving 7 bases unmatched. The CDR3 DNA sequence: TGTGCCAGCAGTTACAGCGGACAGGGGAGCTCCTATAATTCACCCCTCCACTTT. Its translation: CASSYSGQGSSYNSPLHF.